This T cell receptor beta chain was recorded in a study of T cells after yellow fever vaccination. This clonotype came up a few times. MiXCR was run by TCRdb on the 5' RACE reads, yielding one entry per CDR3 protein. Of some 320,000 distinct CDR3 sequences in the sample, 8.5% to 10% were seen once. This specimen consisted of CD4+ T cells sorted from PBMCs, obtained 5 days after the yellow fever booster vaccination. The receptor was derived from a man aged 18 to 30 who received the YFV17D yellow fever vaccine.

The CDR3 sequence is CASSPSLAGQSYEQYV. In nucleotides, the CDR3 is TGCGCCAGCAGCCCTTCTTTGGCGGGGCAGTCTTACGAGCAGTACGTC. V is TRBV5-1 and J is TRBJ2-7; D possibly corresponds to TRBD2 (6 bases). CDR1 is SGHRS and CDR2 is YFSETQ in the germline V gene. The germline V and J ends were trimmed by 4 bases and 4 bases, with 21 bases remaining between them. The CDR3 extends over 16 amino acids.